This note documents a single TCR beta chain sequence. Clinical history as reported by participants underpinned cohort assignment. The sample belongs to a study of blood T cell repertoires in COVID-19. Study-wide background: There were acute and convalescent COVID-19 samples, and they came from the United States, Italy and Spain.

Profiling relied on immunoSEQ multiplex PCR, and the TCRdb table lists in-frame clones only, not all of them. The table records about 200,000 clones, 82% of them present only once. The CDR3 contains 14 residues. Germline lookup yields CDR1 SGDLS and CDR2 YYNGEE. Trimming stripped 5 bases from V and 7 bases from J, with 18 bases between. V usage is TRBV9 and J usage is TRBJ1-2; a possible D gene is TRBD1 (6 bases). Input material: PBMCs or T cells enriched from blood (not recorded which). The receptor comes from an older woman with acute COVID-19. CDR3 DNA sequence: TGTGCCAGCAGTGAGGGGCTCGACAGGTTTGGCTACACCTTC. Its protein product is CASSEGLDRFGYTF.